The subject of this entry is one T cell receptor (beta chain). Its antigen is still unknown. The germline gene is not matched at one end of the junction; a read error may be the cause. This sample is drawn from a study of Graves' ophthalmopathy and Graves' hyperthyroidism (dated by TCRdb to the late 2010s). In the study overall: A patient counted as having stable hyperthyroidism if there was no progression to ophthalmopathy within 18 months of follow-up. The study used TCR beta repertoire signatures to distinguish Graves' ophthalmopathy from Graves' hyperthyroidism and to predict progression to ophthalmopathy. In total, 135 blood samples were TCR-sequenced: some 40 ophthalmopathy, some 75 hyperthyroidism and roughly 17 hyperthyroidism-to-ophthalmopathy patients. To explore V-J signatures that separate ophthalmopathy from hyperthyroidism, a discovery set of approximately 100 patients was enrolled, consisting of 40 to 45 with ophthalmopathy and roughly 57 with stable hyperthyroidism. The independent validation cohort included approximately 19 hyperthyroidism patients plus 17 patients who later progressed from hyperthyroidism to ophthalmopathy. In 6 or 7 hyperthyroidism patients, T-cell repertoires of thyroid tissue and blood were compared. After sampling, hyperthyroidism patients received methimazole starting at 30 mg daily, and ophthalmopathy patients received high-dose intravenous methylprednisolone. The study at large found these results: Most expanded thyroid clonotypes with a frequency above 0.001 also appeared in blood, which suggests that blood repertoires may reflect the immune response in the thyroid. The 13-signature model separated ophthalmopathy from stable hyperthyroidism with approximately 90% sensitivity and 81.08% specificity in cross-validation, and 80%/75% in the test set. In validation, the model predicted ophthalmopathy progression with 55% to 71% sensitivity and approximately 78% specificity; more than ten predicted patients were CT-confirmed with GO in a median of around 6.5 months. Sample size was not statistically predetermined, and group allocation was not concealed from the investigators.

Patients with hyperthyroidism were aged 18 to 65 years, had been newly diagnosed, and had a disease duration of less than 2 months. Anyone with other autoimmune diseases, uncontrolled infections, pregnancy or lactation was excluded from the study. Diagnosis was based on clinical symptoms, serum thyroxine, TRAb, thyroid ultrasound and orbital computed tomography. Total RNA was extracted with Trizol reagent and quality-checked on an Agilent 2100 Bioanalyzer. The cysteine opens and the phenylalanine closes a CDR3 of 15 amino acids. The retained sequence is limited to the CDR3, 45 bases, with the frame set at the first base. Taken from the germline V gene, the CDR1 and CDR2 loops are SGDLS and YYNGEE. For repertoire sequencing, TCR beta CDR3 regions were amplified from RNA transcripts. The first round was an RT-PCR using HTBI primers with the Qiagen OneStep RT-PCR kit, and this first round was followed by a second-round multiplex PCR, then size selection and purification. The libraries underwent paired-end sequencing with 100 bp reads on an Illumina HiSeq2000. The study's processing was this. SOAPnuke was used to process the reads, removing any read that contained adapters or uncalled bases, had a mean Phred below 15, or lacked an exact match to the constant primer or identifier. COPE v1.2.5 was used to merge the high-quality paired reads. Unique nucleotide sequences were defined as clonotypes and aligned to IMGT TRB V, D and J references using MiTCR v1.1. Analysis was restricted to V-J combinations with a frequency above 0.0001, which covered just over 98% of repertoires. For each V-J combination, a TCR clonal expansion and chaos score was defined as the ratio of F50 clonal expansion to chaos observed in the TCRdist matrix. Welch's t-statistics and random forest were used to reduce features to about a dozen V-J combinations, which were fed into a naive Bayes classifier. The Morisita-Horn index was used to measure how similar the thyroid and blood repertoires were. The public reads were run again by TCRdb, first through fastp at Q25 and then through MiXCR, and only productive beta chains were kept. Entries that share a CDR3 protein sequence are merged under the most common genes and DNA. TCRdb, not the original authors, processed these V and J calls. The sample profile shows over a million distinct CDR3 sequences; about 36% of them were found once. The ten biggest clones cover 11% of the sample.

This sequence was found in an adult man with Graves' hyperthyroidism. The rearranged chain carries TRBV9 and TRBJ1-1; possibly the D gene is TRBD1, per 5 matching bases. Input material: peripheral blood or thyroid tissue (not recorded which). The DNA reads TGTGCCAGCAGCGTCACACTCCGCGGGGGTACTGAAGCCTTCTTT. It translates to CASSVTLRGGTEAFF.